One sample yielded the 27 T cell receptor beta chains listed below, sequenced in a study of CD4+ T cells in melanoma. Some clones are missing from TCRdb's copy, which holds only in-frame ones; the method was immunoSEQ multiplex PCR. Here the sample spans 4,500 to 6,000 clones, around 57% being singletons. The sequenced sample consisted of cells from a culture (not recorded whether cultured in vitro). The source of these receptors is a human donor with melanoma.

The V and J genes are TRBV25-1 and TRBJ2-1; a weak D match, TRBD2 (7 bases). The germline V gene encodes CDR1 MGHDK and CDR2 SYGVNS. With 5 bases removed from V and 4 bases from J, the gap between germline ends came to 9 bases. The length of the CDR3 is 13 residues. The CDR3 sequence is CASSKGGYNEQFF. The CDR3, as DNA: TGTGCCAGCAGTAAGGGGGGGTACAATGAGCAGTTCTTC.

The table lists this clone with a few counts. The J gene is TRBJ1-5, the V gene TRBV7-8; D gene unclear. The germline CDR1 and CDR2 sequences are SGHVS and FQNEAQ. The CDR3 totals 14 residues. The V end lost 1 base, the J end lost 6 bases, and 10 bases lay between the germline ends. The CDR3, as DNA: TGTGCCAGCAGCTTAGGAAACGTAGGTCAGCCCCAGCATTTT. Translating it yields CASSLGNVGQPQHF.

Regarding this clone: One end of the junction varies from germline; a read error may be responsible. The chain couples TRBV27 to TRBJ1-6; D is uncertain. Germline V gene lookup returns CDR1 MNHEY and CDR2 SMNVEV (reference sequence). There are 14 residues in the CDR3. The CDR3 protein is CAGSLGPINSPLHF. The CDR3 coding sequence is TGTGCCGGCAGTTTGGGCCCGATTAATTCACCCCTCCACTTT.

The V and J genes are TRBV27 and TRBJ1-2; D remains unclear. Per the germline V gene, CDR1 is MNHEY and CDR2 is SMNVEV (reference sequence). This CDR3 region has 11 residues. The V end lost 10 bases, the J end lost 8 bases, and 14 bases lay between the germline ends. The CDR3 DNA follows: TGTGCCACCGCTACCCCTGGGGGCTACACCTTC. Its translation is CATATPGGYTF.

This clone was observed a few times. The J gene is TRBJ1-5, the V gene TRBV4-1, with 11 positions matching TRBD1. Germline V CDR1 and CDR2: MGHRA, YSYEKL. The length of the CDR3 is 13 residues. J lost 6 bases, V lost 5 bases, and 0 bases had no gene match. CDR3 DNA sequence: TGCGCCAGCAGCGGGACAGGGGGTCAGCCCCAGCATTTT. Its translation is CASSGTGGQPQHF.

This clone was recorded a few times. CDR3 region: CASSTSLGPQNNEQFF. CDR3 DNA: TGTGCCAGTAGTACCTCCTTGGGGCCGCAAAACAATGAGCAGTTCTTC. The rearrangement uses TRBV19 and TRBJ2-1; weak D call: TRBD1 (5 bases). The germline V and J ends were trimmed by 4 bases and 5 bases, with 18 bases remaining between them. Germline V gene lookup returns CDR1 LNHDA and CDR2 SQIVND (reference sequence). This CDR3 region has 16 residues.

V usage is TRBV30 and J usage is TRBJ2-3; either TRBD1 or TRBD2 may fit D (6 bases each). The V end was cut by 2 bases, the J end by 3 bases, with 15 bases between. Per the germline V gene, CDR1 is GTSNPN and CDR2 is SVGIG (reference sequence). The CDR3 is 15 amino acids. The CDR3 coding sequence is TGTGCCTGGAGTCGGATAGGGGGGAGGACAGATACGCAGTATTTT. Translated: CAWSRIGGRTDTQYF.

This clone was observed a single time. The chain carries TRBV12-5 and TRBJ2-5; TRBD1 agrees at 7 bases. J gave up 5 bases and V 4 bases, and 7 bases lay outside the gene matches. Germline assignment: CDR1 LGHNT and CDR2 FRNRAP. The CDR3 is 14 residues long. CDR3: CASGSGTASETQYF. Here the CDR3 DNA reads TGTGCTAGTGGTTCCGGGACAGCCTCGGAGACCCAGTACTTC.

The chain has TRBV7-2 and TRBJ1-1; D gene unclear. V lost 5 bases and J lost 10, with 8 bases in between. The CDR3 is 10 residues long. Germline assignment: CDR1 SGHTA and CDR2 FQGNSA. This chain's CDR3 is CASSPPGAFF. Here the CDR3 DNA reads TGTGCCAGCAGCCCTCCCGGAGCTTTCTTT.

This clone was found once. The gene calls are TRBV28 and TRBJ1-5; D call uncertain. CDR1 MDHEN and CDR2 SYDVKM come from the germline V gene. The CDR3 extends over 14 amino acids. V was shortened by 2 bases and J by 3 bases, with 8 bases between the two germline ends. CDR3 loop: CASSLGEFNQPQHF. In nucleotides, the CDR3 is TGTGCCAGCAGTTTAGGAGAGTTCAATCAGCCCCAGCATTTT. The whole variable domain, remainder taken from reference TRBV28 and TRBJ1-5, is DVKVTQSSRYLVKRTGEKVFLECVQDMDHENMFWYRQDPGLGLRLIYFSYDVKMKEKGDIPEGYSVSREKKERFSLILESASTNQTSMYLCASSLGEFNQPQHFGDGTRLSIL.

V and J are TRBV7-9 and TRBJ1-1, with 7 bases identical to TRBD1. The J segment lost 4 bases and the V segment lost 4 bases, leaving 18 bases of the junction unmatched. The length of the CDR3 is 18 residues. The germline CDR1 and CDR2 sequences are SEHNR and FQNEAQ (reference sequence). CDR3 nucleotide sequence: TGTGCCAGCAGCTCCCCCCGAGGCAGGGGGGCTCTCAGCACTGAAGCTTTCTTT. Protein sequence: CASSSPRGRGALSTEAFF.

The chain carries TRBV4-3 and TRBJ2-7; tentatively, D is TRBD1 (6 bases). Germline V lookup: CDR1 LGHNA, CDR2 YSLEER. With 1 base removed from V and 3 bases from J, the gap between germline ends came to 16 bases. This CDR3 has 16 residues. The CDR3 spells CASSQGRGTPIYEQYF. CDR3 sequence (DNA): TGCGCCAGCAGCCAAGGACGAGGGACACCAATCTACGAGCAGTACTTC.

The chain links TRBV5-4 to TRBJ2-1; D ambiguous. Looked up from germline, CDR1 is SGHNT and CDR2 is YYREEE (reference sequence). This CDR3 region has 12 residues. V was trimmed by 2 bases and J by 8 bases, leaving 8 bases between them. DNA of the CDR3: TGTGCCAGCAGCTTAGACGGTTATGAGCAGTTCTTC. Protein: CASSLDGYEQFF.

The chain couples TRBV2 to TRBJ1-6; D perhaps matches TRBD1 (6 bases). CDR1 and CDR2 (germline): SNHLY, FYNNEI. This CDR3 has 14 amino acids. V dropped 4 bases and J dropped 7 bases, with 11 bases sitting between them. CDR3 in amino acids: CASSGRTVNSPLHF. CDR3 DNA sequence: TGTGCCAGCAGTGGGAGGACAGTGAATTCACCCCTCCACTTT.

A few counts support this clone. This rearrangement joins TRBV27 to TRBJ2-1, with a weak D call TRBD1 (6 bases). V was pared by 7 bases and J by 8 bases, with 9 bases between. This CDR3 has 11 amino acids. CDR1 and CDR2 (germline): MNHEY, SMNVEV (reference sequence). The CDR3 is CASIAGDEQFF. The CDR3 coding sequence is TGTGCCAGCATAGCAGGGGATGAGCAGTTCTTC.

The V gene is TRBV5-6, the J gene TRBJ2-1; tentatively, D is TRBD2 (6 bases). Germline V gene sequence: CDR1 SGHDT, CDR2 YYEEEE. V shed 4 bases and J shed 7 bases, with 21 bases lying between them. The CDR3 is made up of 16 amino acids. CDR3 loop: CASSRTRGGLLNEQFF. The CDR3 DNA sequence: TGTGCCAGCAGCCGAACCCGGGGAGGACTTTTAAATGAGCAGTTCTTC.

CDR3 loop: CSVTENTEAFF. In DNA, the CDR3 is TGCAGCGTGACAGAGAACACTGAAGCTTTCTTT. The chain joins TRBV29-1 to TRBJ1-1; tentative D call: TRBD1 (5 bases). The V and J ends lost 6 bases and 1 base respectively, with 6 bases between them. Looked up from germline, CDR1 is SQVTM and CDR2 is ANQGSEA. The CDR3 consists of 11 residues.

In its sample, this clone was seen a few times. The genes are TRBV12-3 or TRBV12-4 and TRBJ2-2; no reliable D call. V lost 3 bases to trimming and J lost 9 bases, with 5 bases between them. The CDR3 has 11 residues. The DNA of the CDR3 is TGTGCCAGCAGTTTCAGTTGGGAGCTGTTTTTT. Translated: CASSFSWELFF.

The J gene is TRBJ2-5, the V gene TRBV3-1 (or the pseudogene TRBV3-2); D ambiguous. This CDR3 contains 13 residues. The germline V gene has CDR1 LGHDT and CDR2 YNNKEL (reference sequence). Trimming left V 1 base short and J 6 bases short, with 9 bases between. The CDR3 region is CASSQVVGKTQYF. CDR3 nucleotides: TGTGCCAGCAGCCAAGTTGTAGGGAAGACCCAGTACTTC.

This clone was detected only once. This chain uses TRBV27 with TRBJ2-3; 8 bases map to TRBD1. The CDR3 contains 14 residues. Germline-derived CDR1 and CDR2 are MNHEY and SMNVEV (reference sequence). V lost 6 bases and J lost 0; bases outside the gene matches: 2. The CDR3 DNA follows: TGTGCCAGCAGCGACAGGGGTAGCACAGATACGCAGTATTTT. Protein product: CASSDRGSTDTQYF.

This clone is judged medium-sized. The gene calls are TRBV2 and TRBJ2-1; D perhaps matches TRBD1 (6 bases). V was shortened by 6 bases and J by 0 bases, with 15 bases between the two germline ends. This CDR3 is 16 amino acids long. Germline V CDR1 and CDR2: SNHLY, FYNNEI. The CDR3 here is CASRTWTVRSYNEQFF. The DNA for the CDR3 is TGTGCCAGCAGGACCTGGACAGTTCGCTCCTACAATGAGCAGTTCTTC.

This chain uses TRBV11-2 with TRBJ1-6; tentatively, D is TRBD1 (5 bases). Germline assignment: CDR1 SGHAT and CDR2 FQNNGV. The length of the CDR3 is 14 residues. V shed 6 bases and J shed 8 bases, with 14 bases lying between them. CDR3 DNA: TGTGCCAGCAGAGGGGCGGGGAGGTATTCACCCCTCCACTTT. Protein product: CASRGAGRYSPLHF.

The chain carries TRBV2 and TRBJ2-7; tentative D call: TRBD1 (5 bases). Germline loops: CDR1 SNHLY, CDR2 FYNNEI. The V end was cut by 3 bases, the J end by 5 bases, with 11 bases between. The CDR3 sequence is 13 residues long. DNA of the CDR3: TGTGCCAGCAGTGAGCAGGGTTTCCACGAGCAGTACTTC. Translating gives CASSEQGFHEQYF.

The sample holds one count of this clone. V and J are TRBV19 and TRBJ2-2, with D perhaps TRBD1 or TRBD2 (6 bases each). The CDR3 is made up of 15 amino acids. Deletions cut 4 bases from V and 1 base from J, with 10 bases between. Per the germline V gene, CDR1 is LNHDA and CDR2 is SQIVND (reference sequence). The CDR3 DNA is TGTGCCAGTAGTACCGAGGGGGGGAACACCGGGGAGCTGTTTTTT. It yields the protein CASSTEGGNTGELFF. Based on the CDR3 plus reference TRBV19 and TRBJ2-2, the full variable domain is DGGITQSPKYLFRKEGQNVTLSCEQNLNHDAMYWYRQDPGQGLRLIYYSQIVNDFQKGDIAEGYSVSREKKESFPLTVTSAQKNPTAFYLCASSTEGGNTGELFFGEGSRLTVL.

This clone is deemed medium-sized. The genes are TRBV6-5 and TRBJ2-7; 9 nucleotides match TRBD2. Germline V CDR1 and CDR2: MNHEY, SVGAGI. The CDR3 runs 12 residues. Germline trimming cut 8 bases from V and 3 bases from J; bases unmatched to any gene: 2. CDR3 sequence (DNA): TGTGCCAGCGGAGCGGGAGGCTACGAGCAGTACTTC. Its protein product is CASGAGGYEQYF.

This chain uses TRBV11-3 with TRBJ1-3, with TRBD1 identical over 7 bases. Germline V gene sequence: CDR1 SGHNT, CDR2 YENEEA. The CDR3 runs 14 residues. V lost 5 bases to trimming and J lost 1 base; unmatched junction nucleotides: 2. In DNA form, the CDR3 reads TGTGCCAGCAGCACCAGGGGGTCTGGAAACACCATATATTTT. Amino acids: CASSTRGSGNTIYF.

J is TRBJ1-1 and V is TRBV4-1; no clear D gene. This CDR3 comprises 14 residues. Germline lookup yields CDR1 MGHRA and CDR2 YSYEKL. V was pared by 4 bases and J by 1 base, with 10 bases between. CDR3 residues: CASSPEGTNTEAFF. The CDR3 DNA is TGCGCCAGCAGCCCCGAGGGTACGAACACTGAAGCTTTCTTT.